What follows describes a single T cell receptor (beta chain). The clone's antigen remains unknown. Sequence at one end of the junction differs from germline and may be a read error. Including cysteine and phenylalanine, the CDR3 has 15 amino acids. Here the CDR3 DNA is all that survives: 45 bases in frame from base 1. The germline V gene sets CDR1 to SGHTA and CDR2 to FQGNSA. The sample is drawn from a study of blood T cells in healthy people across ages (dated by TCRdb to 2015 to 2017). Some background on the complete study: In model experiments, roughly one uniquely barcoded TCR beta cDNA molecule per two T cells was captured by template switching. To avoid experimental bias, donors of different ages were spread randomly across the sequencing lanes. The study measured age-related changes in TCR beta repertoire diversity using deep sequencing normalized with unique cDNA molecular identifiers. Donors were grouped into four age groups: young (average about 15 years), middle-aged (39), aged (62) and long-lived (about 89). Using the same blood draw, the study looked at two additional independent replicas of 1 million unique cDNA reads for two donors, one aged 18 to 30 and the other aged 80 or older.

Systemically healthy Caucasian individuals from Russia, 39 in total and aged about 6 to 100 years, were included as donors. Each donor gave ten milliliters of peripheral blood, collected into EDTA-treated Vacutainer tubes. Ficoll-Paque density-gradient centrifugation was used to isolate PBMCs, with at least 7 million per sample. Total RNA, at least 6 micrograms per sample, was extracted from PBMCs with Trizol reagent. The percentages of naive CD45RAhigh/CD27high T cells were determined by flow cytometry on a PBMC aliquot from every donor. Points the paper makes about the study in general: Compared with the aged group, more naive CD4+ T cells, fewer expanded clones and increased TCR diversity were shown by the long-lived group, suggesting age selection. There was a strong correlation between observed TCR beta diversity and the percentage of naive T cells measured by flow cytometry. Donor CMV infection status was unknown, potentially confounding age-related changes in expanded clonotypes. Observed TCR beta diversity per million T cells fell roughly linearly with age, and a significant reduction was already apparent by age roughly 40. Since profiling was done on bulk unsorted PBMCs, naive and antigen-experienced compartments could not be conclusively compared. Estimates of total diversity based on one million sequenced T cells were considered lower bounds and underestimates.

Receptor amplification or capture employed 5' RACE. These reads were obtained on an Illumina HiSeq 2500. A second PCR of 7 to 11 cycles was performed with a sample-barcoded 5' primer and a J-beta primer mix. A template-switch 5' adaptor carrying 12 random nucleotides introduced a unique molecular identifier onto each TCR beta cDNA molecule. Each sample yielded at least 2.5 million CDR3-containing paired-end reads. The Mint cDNA synthesis kit, primed by a TRBC-specific oligonucleotide, was used to synthesize first-strand cDNA from all RNA. Following uracil-DNA glycosylase treatment, a first 18-cycle PCR with universal primers M1SS and BC2_uni_R was performed on all cDNA. Per the source publication's procedure: Normalization of each sample was performed by random selection of 1 million high-quality reads, each carrying a distinct molecular identifier. Reads with shared molecular identifiers were discarded instead of being binned into consensus sequences. MiTCR, with a Q25 quality threshold and the strictest error-elimination algorithm, was used for CDR3 identification, clonotype clustering and error correction. A nonparametric unseen species model with Euler transformation was used to estimate a lower bound on total TCR beta diversity. The public reads were quality trimmed at Q25 with fastp and then assembled into clones with MiXCR by TCRdb, keeping productive beta chains. Every distinct CDR3 protein forms one entry, paired with its most common genes and DNA. The V and J calls here are based on TCRdb, not the publication. Present in this sample are around 1.7 million distinct CDR3 sequences, 28% of which were seen just once. The ten largest clones represent 7.7% of the sample.

Sequencing input: blood. This TCR came from a woman aged 25 to 45 in good health. The rearranged chain carries TRBV7-2 and TRBJ2-1; 7 central bases correspond to TRBD2. This receptor carries the CDR3 CASSLTRGTYSEQFF. The bases read TGTGCCAGCAGCTTAACGCGGGGGACCTACAGTGAGCAGTTCTTC.